One sample yielded the 12 T cell receptor beta chains listed below, sequenced in a study of blood T cell repertoires in COVID-19. Generated by immunoSEQ multiplex PCR, the TCRdb table keeps only in-frame clones and is missing some. The table lists roughly 120,000 clones, around four fifths of them singletons, with about 12% in the top ten. Material for sequencing was peripheral blood. Receptors originate from a human donor in a cohort sampled during active COVID-19.

This clone was observed once. This chain connects TRBV3-1 (or the pseudogene TRBV3-2) to TRBJ1-4; 7 bases map to TRBD1. CDR1 is LGHDT and CDR2 is YNNKEL in the germline V gene (reference sequence). V lost 4 bases, J lost 0 bases, and 11 bases stayed unmatched. CDR3 length: 18 amino acids. The CDR3 nucleotides are TGTGCCAGCAGCCCTACCACAGGGGCGGTTACAACTAATGAAAAACTGTTTTTT. It translates to CASSPTTGAVTTNEKLFF.

This sequence joins TRBV5-1 and TRBJ1-3, with TRBD1 matching over 8 bases. The V gene's germline CDR1 is SGHRS and CDR2 YFSETQ. This CDR3 is built from 16 residues. The V and J ends lost 4 bases and 3 bases, in that order; junction bases with no gene match: 9. For the CDR3, the DNA is TGCGCCAGCAGCGAAGGACAGGGAGGGATTGGAAACACCATATATTTT. Amino acids: CASSEGQGGIGNTIYF.

V gene TRBV5-1 combines with J gene TRBJ2-7, with 9 nucleotides matching TRBD1. The CDR3 extends over 15 amino acids. Germline values: CDR1 SGHRS, CDR2 YFSETQ. The V and J ends lost 0 bases and 3 bases, in that order; junction bases with no gene match: 4. This chain's CDR3 is CASSLAGTGSYEQYF. Written as DNA, the CDR3 is TGCGCCAGCAGCTTGGCTGGGACAGGGAGCTACGAGCAGTACTTC.

This clone was counted a single time. The chain combines TRBV15 with TRBJ1-6; perhaps TRBD1 as D (5 bases). CDR1 and CDR2 from the germline V gene are LNHNV and YYDKDF (reference sequence). CDR3 length: 15 residues. Between the trimmed V and J ends, which lost 0 bases and 6 bases, there was a span of 9 bases. The CDR3 loop reads CATSRDLGGNSPLHF. CDR3 nucleotides: TGTGCCACCAGCAGAGATTTGGGGGGTAATTCACCCCTCCACTTT.

This clone was seen once. The rearrangement uses TRBV29-1 and TRBJ1-2; D unclear. Per the germline V gene, CDR1 is SQVTM and CDR2 is ANQGSEA. The CDR3 is 11 residues long. Trimming stripped 4 bases from V and 8 bases from J, with 11 bases between. The CDR3 DNA reads as TGCAGCGTTGCCAGCGGCGCAGGCTACACCTTC. It specifies CSVASGAGYTF.

The V gene is TRBV10-3, the J gene TRBJ2-5, with 12 bases lining up with TRBD1. V shed 6 bases and J 7 bases; nucleotides not matched to a gene: 9. Germline CDR1 reads ENHRY; CDR2 reads SYGVKD. The CDR3 is made up of 15 amino acids. The CDR3 region has the DNA TGTGCCATCAGCCAGGGACAGGGGGCGAGAGCGACCCAGTACTTC. The encoded protein is CAISQGQGARATQYF.

This chain connects TRBV10-3 to TRBJ1-3; TRBD1 aligns across 8 bases. Germline trimming cut 6 bases from V and 0 bases from J; bases unmatched to any gene: 4. The CDR3 length is 15 residues. CDR1 is ENHRY, CDR2 SYGVKD, per germline. The chain's CDR3 is CAIRETGGSGNTIYF. As DNA, the CDR3 is TGTGCCATCAGGGAAACAGGGGGCTCTGGAAACACCATATATTTT.

This rearrangement joins TRBV2 to TRBJ2-6, with D hard to call. There are 15 residues in the CDR3. Trimming pared 1 base from V and 2 bases from J, leaving 6 bases between. CDR1 and CDR2 (germline): SNHLY, FYNNEI. The CDR3 spells CASSEESAGANVLTF. As DNA, the CDR3 is TGTGCCAGCAGTGAAGAGAGTGCTGGGGCCAACGTCCTGACTTTC.

The chain links TRBV9 to TRBJ2-1; the D is unclear. This CDR3 comprises 15 residues. Germline-derived CDR1 and CDR2 are SGDLS and YYNGEE. Trimming cost V 0 bases and J 0 bases, with 7 bases left between them. The CDR3 coding sequence is TGTGCCAGCAGCGTAGTTGGAGCCTCCTACAATGAGCAGTTCTTC. Translating gives CASSVVGASYNEQFF.

The chain joins TRBV19 to TRBJ2-2; TRBD1 matches 7 bases. The V gene end was trimmed by 5 bases and the J gene end by 4 bases; junction bases not matched to a gene: 4. The CDR3 sequence is 14 residues long. Germline lookup yields CDR1 LNHDA and CDR2 SQIVND (reference sequence). Here the CDR3 reads CASSPGTATGELFF. Written as DNA, the CDR3 is TGTGCCAGTAGTCCGGGGACAGCCACCGGGGAGCTGTTTTTT.

The gene calls are TRBV2 and TRBJ2-3; TRBD2 might be the D (5 bases). Germline lookup yields CDR1 SNHLY and CDR2 FYNNEI. The V end was cut by 4 bases, the J end by 4 bases, with 9 bases between. The CDR3 has 13 amino acids. CDR3 DNA sequence: TGTGCCAGCAGTGGCCTCGGGGCAGATACGCAGTATTTT. This sequence encodes CASSGLGADTQYF. The full variable domain, in which reference TRBV2 and TRBJ2-3 provide the parts outside the CDR3, is EPEVTQTPSHQVTQMGQEVILRCVPISNHLYFYWYRQILGQKVEFLVSFYNNEISEKSEIFDDQFSVERPDGSNFTLKIRSTKLEDSAMYFCASSGLGADTQYFGPGTRLTVL.

This rearrangement joins TRBV5-6 to TRBJ2-1; 14 bases agree with TRBD2. CDR3 length: 16 residues. With V trimmed by 4 bases and J by 5 bases, 5 bases remained unmatched. Germline CDR1 is SGHDT and CDR2 is YYEEEE. The CDR3 loop is CASSPGLAGGHNEQFF. In DNA, the CDR3 is TGTGCCAGCAGCCCTGGACTAGCGGGGGGTCACAATGAGCAGTTCTTC.